The clone carrying this T cell receptor (beta chain) showed up just a few times. The data originate from a study of cytomegalovirus exposure and HLA in healthy donors. 60 Vbeta and 13 Jbeta primers were used in PCR. TCRdb keeps only in-frame clones here, not all; method: immunoSEQ multiplex PCR. The table shows around 150,000 clones, with around 78% occurring only once. Germline CDR1 and CDR2: SGHRS and YFSETQ. J gave up 3 bases and V 3 bases, and 11 bases lay outside the gene matches. The CDR3 is 17 residues long. The gene calls are TRBV5-1 and TRBJ2-2; 7 bases are shared with TRBD1. The receptor was isolated from a woman between 40 and 55 years old in good health and CMV-seronegative. Sequencing input: PBMCs. In DNA form, the CDR3 reads TGCGCCAGCAGCTGGATGGGCACAGGGGCGGACACCGGGGAGCTGTTTTTT. Protein: CASSWMGTGADTGELFF.